Sequencing of this T cell receptor (beta chain) was carried out in a study of esophageal squamous cell carcinoma under preoperative chemotherapy. Overall study findings and caveats: Tumor-infiltrating lymphocytes showed no significant post-chemotherapy TCR diversity increase, unlike peripheral T cells.

In TCRdb, the PCR reads were re-called with MiXCR into one record per CDR3 protein. The data show about 12,000 distinct CDR3 sequences, 50% to 55% seen once. For this clonotype: The antigen is not known.

This CDR3 is 16 amino acids long. V was shortened by 6 bases and J by 4 bases, with 20 bases between the two germline ends. The germline V gene encodes CDR1 MNHNS and CDR2 SASEGT. As to time point: before preoperative PTX-NDP chemotherapy. This chain links TRBV6-1 with TRBJ2-3; possibly TRBD1 or TRBD2 for D (5 bases each). This sample was gathered from a patient given preoperative chemotherapy. This clonotype was sampled from a human donor with esophageal squamous cell carcinoma. The donor label of this sample is uncertain. The CDR3 reads CASREFGGSYPDTQYF. CDR3 DNA sequence: TGTGCCAGCAGGGAATTTGGGGGAAGCTACCCAGATACGCAGTATTTT.